Here is one TCR beta chain with its context. The data were obtained in a study of blood T cell repertoires in COVID-19. Across the study: Acute-phase and convalescent COVID-19 samples originated in the United States, Italy and Spain.

In the source study's methods: Reference gene primer amplification gave estimated nucleated cell counts. The table came from immunoSEQ multiplex PCR; TCRdb's copy has only in-frame clones and leaves some out. V, J and clone size are taken as reported in that table, and D and trimming were inferred from the DNA itself. There are about 250,000 clones in the sample; about 85% occur only once, and roughly 3% lies in the top ten. V was clipped by 5 bases and J by 0 bases, with 13 bases between them. The CDR3 contains 15 residues. Germline CDR1 reads MGHRA; CDR2 reads YSYEKL. The material sequenced was peripheral blood. This receptor was taken from a young man with active or convalescent COVID-19. The V gene is TRBV4-1, the J gene TRBJ1-1; tentative D call: TRBD1 (5 bases). CDR3 residues: CASSEGEGMNTEAFF. Here the CDR3 DNA reads TGCGCCAGCAGCGAAGGGGAGGGCATGAACACTGAAGCTTTCTTT.